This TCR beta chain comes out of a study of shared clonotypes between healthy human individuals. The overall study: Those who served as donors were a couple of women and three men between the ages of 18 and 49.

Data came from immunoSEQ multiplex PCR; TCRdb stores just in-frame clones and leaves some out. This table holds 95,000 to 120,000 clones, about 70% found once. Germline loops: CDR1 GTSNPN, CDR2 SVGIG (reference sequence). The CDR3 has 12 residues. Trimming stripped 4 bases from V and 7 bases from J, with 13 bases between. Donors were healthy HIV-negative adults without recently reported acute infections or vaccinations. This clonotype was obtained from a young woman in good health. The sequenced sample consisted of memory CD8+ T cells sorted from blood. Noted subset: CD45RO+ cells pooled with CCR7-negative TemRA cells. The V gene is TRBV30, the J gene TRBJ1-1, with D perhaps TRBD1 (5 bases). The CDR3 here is CAWTDQRGEAFF. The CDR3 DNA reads TGTGCCTGGACCGACCAGAGGGGTGAAGCTTTCTTT.